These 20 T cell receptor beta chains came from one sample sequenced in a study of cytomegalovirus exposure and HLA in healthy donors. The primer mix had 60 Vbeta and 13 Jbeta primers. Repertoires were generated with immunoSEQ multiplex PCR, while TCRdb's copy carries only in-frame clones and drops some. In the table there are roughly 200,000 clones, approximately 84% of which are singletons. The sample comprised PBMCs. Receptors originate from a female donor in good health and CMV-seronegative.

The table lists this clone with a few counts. The CDR3 is CASSSHGTSGFTIRETQYF. CDR3 bases: TGTGCCAGCAGTTCCCACGGGACTAGCGGGTTCACTATAAGAGAGACCCAGTACTTC. This chain links TRBV28 with TRBJ2-5; 12 bases align to TRBD2. V trimming: 4 bases; J trimming: 4 bases; junction bases outside the gene matches: 16. This CDR3 has 19 residues. CDR1 and CDR2 (germline): MDHEN, SYDVKM. The full variable domain, its missing parts supplied by reference TRBV28 and TRBJ2-5, is DVKVTQSSRYLVKRTGEKVFLECVQDMDHENMFWYRQDPGLGLRLIYFSYDVKMKEKGDIPEGYSVSREKKERFSLILESASTNQTSMYLCASSSHGTSGFTIRETQYFGPGTRLLVL.

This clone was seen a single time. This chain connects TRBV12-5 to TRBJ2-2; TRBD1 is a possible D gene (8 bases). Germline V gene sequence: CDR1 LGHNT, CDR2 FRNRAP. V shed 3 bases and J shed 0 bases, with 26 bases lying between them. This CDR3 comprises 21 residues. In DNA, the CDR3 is TGTGCTAGTGGTTTCCGACAAGCGGGACAGGTACATACCGCGAACACCGGGGAGCTGTTTTTT. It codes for CASGFRQAGQVHTANTGELFF. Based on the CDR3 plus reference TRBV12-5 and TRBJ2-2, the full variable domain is DARVTQTPRHKVTEMGQEVTMRCQPILGHNTVFWYRQTMMQGLELLAYFRNRAPLDDSGMPKDRFSAEMPDATLATLKIQPSEPRDSAVYFCASGFRQAGQVHTANTGELFFGEGSRLTVL.

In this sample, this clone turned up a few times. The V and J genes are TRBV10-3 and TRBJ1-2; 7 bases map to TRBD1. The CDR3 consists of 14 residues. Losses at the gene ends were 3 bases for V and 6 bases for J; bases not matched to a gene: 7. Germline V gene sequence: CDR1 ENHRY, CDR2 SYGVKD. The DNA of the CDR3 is TGTGCCATCAGTGACCAGGGGGACAGCCATGGCTACACCTTC. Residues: CAISDQGDSHGYTF.

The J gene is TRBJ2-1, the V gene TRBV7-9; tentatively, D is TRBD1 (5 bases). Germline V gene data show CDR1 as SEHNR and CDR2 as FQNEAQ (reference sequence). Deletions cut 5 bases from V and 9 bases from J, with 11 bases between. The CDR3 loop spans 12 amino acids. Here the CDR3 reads CASSLKGIEQFF. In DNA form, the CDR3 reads TGTGCCAGCAGCCTCAAGGGGATTGAGCAGTTCTTC.

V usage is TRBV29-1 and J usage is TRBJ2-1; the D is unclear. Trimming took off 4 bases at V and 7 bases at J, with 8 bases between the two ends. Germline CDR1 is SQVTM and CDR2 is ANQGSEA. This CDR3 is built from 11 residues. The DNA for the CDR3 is TGCAGCGTTGTAGTGTTTAATGAGCAGTTCTTC. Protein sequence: CSVVVFNEQFF.

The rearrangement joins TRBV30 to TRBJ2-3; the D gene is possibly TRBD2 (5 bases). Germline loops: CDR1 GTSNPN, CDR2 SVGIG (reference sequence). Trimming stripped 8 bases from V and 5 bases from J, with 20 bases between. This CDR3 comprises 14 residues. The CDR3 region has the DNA TGTGCCCAAGCGGTTAAGGGAGTCATAGATACGCAGTATTTT. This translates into CAQAVKGVIDTQYF.

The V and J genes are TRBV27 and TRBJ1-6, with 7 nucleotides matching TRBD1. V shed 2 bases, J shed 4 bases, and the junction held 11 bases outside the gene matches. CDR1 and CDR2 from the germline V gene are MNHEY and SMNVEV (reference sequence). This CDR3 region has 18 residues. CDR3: CASSLGTEGASYNSPLHF. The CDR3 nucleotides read TGTGCCAGCAGTTTAGGGACGGAGGGGGCGTCATATAATTCACCCCTCCACTTT.

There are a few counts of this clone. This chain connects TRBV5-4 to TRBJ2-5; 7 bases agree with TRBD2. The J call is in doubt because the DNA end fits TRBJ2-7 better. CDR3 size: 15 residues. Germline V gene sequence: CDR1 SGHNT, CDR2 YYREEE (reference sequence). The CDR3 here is CASSLRGGEAYEQYF. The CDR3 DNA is TGTGCCAGCAGCTTGAGGGGAGGGGAGGCCTACGAGCAGTACTTC.

CDR3 in DNA: TGTGCCAGTAGTCCCGGGACAGGGAGGAATCAGCCCCAGCATTTT. Residues: CASSPGTGRNQPQHF. The chain links TRBV19 to TRBJ1-5, with TRBD1 identical over 9 bases. Germline CDR1 reads LNHDA; CDR2 reads SQIVND (reference sequence). V gave up 5 bases and J gave up 4 bases; unmatched junction bases: 6. This CDR3 region has 15 residues.

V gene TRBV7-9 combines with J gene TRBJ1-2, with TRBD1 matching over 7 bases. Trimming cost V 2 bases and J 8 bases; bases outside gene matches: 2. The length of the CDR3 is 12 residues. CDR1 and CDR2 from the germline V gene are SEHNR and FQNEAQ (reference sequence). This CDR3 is CASSLIQGGYTF. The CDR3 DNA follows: TGTGCCAGCAGCTTAATACAGGGGGGCTACACCTTC. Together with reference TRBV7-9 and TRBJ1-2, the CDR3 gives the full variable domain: DTGVSQNPRHKITKRGQNVTFRCDPISEHNRLYWYRQTLGQGPEFLTYFQNEAQLEKSRLLSDRFSAERPKGSFSTLEIQRTEQGDSAMYLCASSLIQGGYTFGSGTRLTVV.

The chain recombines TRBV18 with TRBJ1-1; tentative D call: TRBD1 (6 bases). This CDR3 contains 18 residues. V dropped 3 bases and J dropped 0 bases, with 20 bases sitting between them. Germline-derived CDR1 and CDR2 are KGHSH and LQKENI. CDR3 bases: TGTGCCAGCTCACCCTCGGGCCGGGACAAAAAAATGAACACTGAAGCTTTCTTT. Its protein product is CASSPSGRDKKMNTEAFF.

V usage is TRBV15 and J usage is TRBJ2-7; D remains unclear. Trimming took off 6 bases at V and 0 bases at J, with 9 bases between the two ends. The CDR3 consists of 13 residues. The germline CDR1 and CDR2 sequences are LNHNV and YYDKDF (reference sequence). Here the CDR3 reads CATSGTDSYEQYF. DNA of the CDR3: TGTGCCACCAGTGGCACAGACTCCTACGAGCAGTACTTC.

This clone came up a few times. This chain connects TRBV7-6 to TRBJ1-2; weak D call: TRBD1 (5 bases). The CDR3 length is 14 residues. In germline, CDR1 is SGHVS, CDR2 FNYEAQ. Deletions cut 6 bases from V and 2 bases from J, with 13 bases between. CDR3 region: CASSGGDANYGYTF. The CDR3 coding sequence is TGTGCCAGCAGTGGGGGGGATGCGAACTATGGCTACACCTTC. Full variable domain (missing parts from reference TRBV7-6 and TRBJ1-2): GAGVSQSPRYKVTKRGQDVALRCDPISGHVSLYWYRQALGQGPEFLTYFNYEAQQDKSGLPNDRFSAERPEGSISTLTIQRTEQRDSAMYRCASSGGDANYGYTFGSGTRLTVV.

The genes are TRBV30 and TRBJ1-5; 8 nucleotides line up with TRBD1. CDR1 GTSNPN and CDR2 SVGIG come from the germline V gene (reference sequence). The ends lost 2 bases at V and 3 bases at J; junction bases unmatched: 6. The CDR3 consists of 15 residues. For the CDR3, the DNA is TGTGCCTGGAGTCCCCGGACAGGGTACAATCAGCCCCAGCATTTT. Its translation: CAWSPRTGYNQPQHF.

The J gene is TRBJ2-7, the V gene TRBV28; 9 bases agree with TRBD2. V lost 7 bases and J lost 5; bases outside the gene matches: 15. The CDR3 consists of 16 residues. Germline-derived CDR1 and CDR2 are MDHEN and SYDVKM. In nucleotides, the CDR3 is TGTGCCAGCACCTCTCCGGGACTAGCAAGTTTTGACGAGCAGTACTTC. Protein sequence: CASTSPGLASFDEQYF.

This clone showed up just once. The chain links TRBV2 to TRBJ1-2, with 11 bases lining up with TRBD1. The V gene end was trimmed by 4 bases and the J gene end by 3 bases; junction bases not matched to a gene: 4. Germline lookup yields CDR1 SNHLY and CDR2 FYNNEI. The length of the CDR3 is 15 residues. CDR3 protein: CASSVGQGGDYGYTF. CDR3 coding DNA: TGTGCCAGCAGTGTGGGACAGGGGGGCGACTATGGCTACACCTTC.

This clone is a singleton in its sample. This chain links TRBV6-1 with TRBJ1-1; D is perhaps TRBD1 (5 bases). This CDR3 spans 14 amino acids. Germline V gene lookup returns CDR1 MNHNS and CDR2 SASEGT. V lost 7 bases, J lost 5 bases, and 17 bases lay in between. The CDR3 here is CASTPQGARTEAFF. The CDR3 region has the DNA TGTGCCAGCACCCCTCAAGGGGCGCGAACTGAAGCTTTCTTT.

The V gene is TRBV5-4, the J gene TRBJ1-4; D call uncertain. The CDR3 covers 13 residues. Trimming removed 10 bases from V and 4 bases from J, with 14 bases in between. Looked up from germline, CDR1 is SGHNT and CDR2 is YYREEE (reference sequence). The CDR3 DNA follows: TGTGCCTACGAAGCGGACCTTAATGAAAAACTGTTTTTT. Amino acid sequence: CAYEADLNEKLFF.

CDR3 loop: CASSALSLSEQYF. The CDR3 DNA sequence: TGTGCCAGCAGCGCTCTTTCCCTCAGCGAGCAGTACTTC. V and J are TRBV9 and TRBJ2-7; D ambiguous. Per germline, CDR1 SGDLS and CDR2 YYNGEE. V was clipped by 3 bases and J by 6 bases, with 13 bases between them. This CDR3 is 13 amino acids long.

The CDR3 reads CASSIDGQGQGETQYF. The CDR3 bases are TGTGCCAGTAGTATAGACGGACAGGGACAAGGAGAGACCCAGTACTTC. The chain joins TRBV19 to TRBJ2-5; 8 nucleotides align to TRBD1. Germline V gene data show CDR1 as LNHDA and CDR2 as SQIVND (reference sequence). V lost 0 bases, J lost 4 bases, and 7 bases stayed unmatched. This CDR3 contains 16 residues.